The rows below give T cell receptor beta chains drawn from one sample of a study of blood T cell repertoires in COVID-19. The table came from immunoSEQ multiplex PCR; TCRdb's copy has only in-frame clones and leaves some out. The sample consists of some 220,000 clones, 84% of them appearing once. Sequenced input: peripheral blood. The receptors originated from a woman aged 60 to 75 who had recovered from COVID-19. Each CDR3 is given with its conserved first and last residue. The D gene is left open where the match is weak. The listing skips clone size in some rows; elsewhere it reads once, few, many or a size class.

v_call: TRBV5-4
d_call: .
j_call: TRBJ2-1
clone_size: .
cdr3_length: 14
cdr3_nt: TGTGCCAGCAGCCGGGACTCGAACTACAATGAGCAGTTCTTC
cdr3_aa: CASSRDSNYNEQFF

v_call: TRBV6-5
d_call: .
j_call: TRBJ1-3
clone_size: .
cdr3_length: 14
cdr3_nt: TGTGCCAGCAGTTACTCAGTCCAGGGAAACACCATATATTTT
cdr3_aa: CASSYSVQGNTIYF

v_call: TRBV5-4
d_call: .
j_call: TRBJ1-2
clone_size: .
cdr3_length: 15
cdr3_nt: TGTGCCAGCAGCTCCCCGACGGGTGTGCTGTATGGCTACACCTTC
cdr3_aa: CASSSPTGVLYGYTF

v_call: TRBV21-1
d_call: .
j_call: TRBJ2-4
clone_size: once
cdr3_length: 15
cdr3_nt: TGTGCCAGCAGCCCCCAACAGGTAGCCAAAAACATTCAGTACTTC
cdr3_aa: CASSPQQVAKNIQYF

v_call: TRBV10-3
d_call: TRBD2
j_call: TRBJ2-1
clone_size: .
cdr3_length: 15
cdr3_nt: TGTGCCATCAGTGTAGCGGGGGGCCCCTACAATGAGCAGTTCTTC
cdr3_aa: CAISVAGGPYNEQFF

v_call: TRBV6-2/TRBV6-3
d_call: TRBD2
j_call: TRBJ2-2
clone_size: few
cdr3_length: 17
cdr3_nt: TGTGCCAGCAGTTACTCGACGGCGGGGAGGGATACCGGGGAGCTGTTTTTT
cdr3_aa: CASSYSTAGRDTGELFF

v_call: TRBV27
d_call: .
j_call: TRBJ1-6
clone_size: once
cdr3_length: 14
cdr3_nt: TGTGCCAGCAGTTTTGACCCCAGGGATTCACCCCTCCACTTT
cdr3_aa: CASSFDPRDSPLHF

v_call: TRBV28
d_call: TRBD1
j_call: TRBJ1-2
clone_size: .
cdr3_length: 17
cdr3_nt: TGTGCCAGCAGTTTCCCCACAGGGGCCCTCCTACGAGGTGGCTACACCTTC
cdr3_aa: CASSFPTGALLRGGYTF

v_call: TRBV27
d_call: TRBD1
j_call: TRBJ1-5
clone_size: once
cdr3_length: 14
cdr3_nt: TGTGCCAGCAGTCCCAACAGGGGCAGGGAGCCCCAGCATTTT
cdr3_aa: CASSPNRGREPQHF

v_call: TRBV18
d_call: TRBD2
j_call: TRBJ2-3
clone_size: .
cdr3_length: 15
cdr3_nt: TGTGCCAGCTCACCACCCACGGGGGGGCTGTATACGCAGTATTTT
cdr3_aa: CASSPPTGGLYTQYF

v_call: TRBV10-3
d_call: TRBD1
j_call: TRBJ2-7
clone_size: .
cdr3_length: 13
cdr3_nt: TGTGCCATCAAAAGGACAGGATCCTACGAGCAGTACTTC
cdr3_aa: CAIKRTGSYEQYF

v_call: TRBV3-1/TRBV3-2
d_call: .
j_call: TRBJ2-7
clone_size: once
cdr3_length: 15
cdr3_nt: TGTGCCAGCAGCCAAGGGCTAGCGCACCATTACGAGCAGTACTTC
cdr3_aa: CASSQGLAHHYEQYF

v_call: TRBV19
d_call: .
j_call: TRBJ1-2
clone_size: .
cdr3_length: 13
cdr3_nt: TGTGCCAGTAGTATGGGCAGCAACTATGGCTACACCTTC
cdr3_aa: CASSMGSNYGYTF

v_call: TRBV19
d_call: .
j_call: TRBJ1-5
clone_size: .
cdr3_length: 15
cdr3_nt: TGTGCCAGTAGTATTAGAACAGATAAAGGTCAGCCCCAGCATTTT
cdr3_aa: CASSIRTDKGQPQHF

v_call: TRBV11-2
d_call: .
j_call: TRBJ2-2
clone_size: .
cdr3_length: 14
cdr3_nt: TGTGCCAGCAGCTTGCAGGGGGGCACCGGGGAGCTGTTTTTT
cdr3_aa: CASSLQGGTGELFF

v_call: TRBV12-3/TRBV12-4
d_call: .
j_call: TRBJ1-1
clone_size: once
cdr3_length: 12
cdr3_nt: TGTGCCACGGGTGGGGGCGGACCGCAAGCTTTCTTT
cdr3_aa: CATGGGGPQAFF

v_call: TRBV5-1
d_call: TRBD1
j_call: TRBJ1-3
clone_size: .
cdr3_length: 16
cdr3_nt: TGCGCCAGCAGCTTGGTAACAGGGGGCGAGAGAAACACCATATATTTT
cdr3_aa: CASSLVTGGERNTIYF

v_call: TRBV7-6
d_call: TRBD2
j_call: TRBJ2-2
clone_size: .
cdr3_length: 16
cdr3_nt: TGTGCCAGCAGCGCTAGAGCGGGGGCGAACACCGGGGAGCTGTTTTTT
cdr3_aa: CASSARAGANTGELFF

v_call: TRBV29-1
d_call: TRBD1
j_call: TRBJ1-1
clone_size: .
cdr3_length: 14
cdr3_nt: TGCAGCGCTTGGACAGGGGCGTGGAGCACTGAAGCTTTCTTT
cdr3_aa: CSAWTGAWSTEAFF

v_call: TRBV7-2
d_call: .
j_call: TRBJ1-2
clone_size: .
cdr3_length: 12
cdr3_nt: TGTGCCAGCAGCCACAGGCCCTATGGCTACACCTTC
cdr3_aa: CASSHRPYGYTF

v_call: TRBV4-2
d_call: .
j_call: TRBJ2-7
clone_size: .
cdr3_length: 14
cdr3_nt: TGTGCCAGCAGCCTCGGACAGAGCTCCTACGAGCAGTACTTC
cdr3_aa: CASSLGQSSYEQYF

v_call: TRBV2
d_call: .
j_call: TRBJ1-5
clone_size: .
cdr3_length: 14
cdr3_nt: TGTGCCAGCAGTGAAGGGCAGTCCAATCAGCCCCAGCATTTT
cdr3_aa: CASSEGQSNQPQHF

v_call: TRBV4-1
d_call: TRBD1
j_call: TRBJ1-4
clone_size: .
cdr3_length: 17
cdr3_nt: TGCGCCAGCAGCCCACCGGGACAGGGCTCAGCTAATGAAAAACTGTTTTTT
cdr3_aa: CASSPPGQGSANEKLFF

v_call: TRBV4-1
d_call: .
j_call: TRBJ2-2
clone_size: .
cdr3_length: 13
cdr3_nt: TGCGCCAGCAGCCAAGTCACGGCCGGGGAGCTGTTTTTT
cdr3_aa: CASSQVTAGELFF

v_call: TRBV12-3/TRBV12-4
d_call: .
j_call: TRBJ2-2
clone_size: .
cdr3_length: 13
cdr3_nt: TGTGCCAGCAGTTTCTCGAACACCGGGGAGCTGTTTTTT
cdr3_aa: CASSFSNTGELFF

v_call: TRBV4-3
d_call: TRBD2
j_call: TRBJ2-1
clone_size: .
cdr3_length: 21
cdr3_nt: TGCGCCAGCAGCCAAGTATTAAATGGACTAGCGGGGGGGCTAGGTTTGAATGAGCAGTTCTTC
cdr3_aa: CASSQVLNGLAGGLGLNEQFF

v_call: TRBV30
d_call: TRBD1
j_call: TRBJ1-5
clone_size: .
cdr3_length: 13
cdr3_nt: TGTGCCTGGGACAGGGGTGGCAATCAGCCCCAGCATTTT
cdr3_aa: CAWDRGGNQPQHF

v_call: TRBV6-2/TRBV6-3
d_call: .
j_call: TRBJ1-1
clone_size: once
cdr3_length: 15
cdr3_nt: TGTGCCAGCAGTTACTTGGCCCCGGGAAGCACTGAAGCTTTCTTT
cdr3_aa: CASSYLAPGSTEAFF

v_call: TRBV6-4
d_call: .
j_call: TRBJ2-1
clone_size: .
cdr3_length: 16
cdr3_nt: TGTGCCAGCTCGCCGGGACACACAGGGAGCTACAATGAGCAGTTCTTC
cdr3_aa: CASSPGHTGSYNEQFF

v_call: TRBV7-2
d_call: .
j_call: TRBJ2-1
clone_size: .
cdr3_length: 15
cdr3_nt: TGTGCCAGCAGCTTATCCGGGGACTCCTACAATGAGCAGTTCTTC
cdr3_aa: CASSLSGDSYNEQFF

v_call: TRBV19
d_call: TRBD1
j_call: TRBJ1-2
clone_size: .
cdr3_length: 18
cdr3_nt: TGTGCCAGTAGTATAGATCCGGGACAGGGCAGGGTTAAGGATGGCTACACCTTC
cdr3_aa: CASSIDPGQGRVKDGYTF

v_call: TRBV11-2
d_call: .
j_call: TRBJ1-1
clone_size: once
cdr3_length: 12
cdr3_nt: TGTGCCAGCAGCTTGTTTGGTACTCTAGCTTTCTTT
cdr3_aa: CASSLFGTLAFF

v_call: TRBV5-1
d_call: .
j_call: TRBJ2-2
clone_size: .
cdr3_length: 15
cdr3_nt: TGCGCCAGCAGCTTGGCGGGACACAACACCGGGGAGCTGTTTTTT
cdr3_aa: CASSLAGHNTGELFF

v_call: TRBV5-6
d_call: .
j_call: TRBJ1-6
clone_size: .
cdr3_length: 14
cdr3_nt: TGTGCCAGCAGCTTGGAAGTAGAGAATTCACCCCTCCACTTT
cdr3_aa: CASSLEVENSPLHF

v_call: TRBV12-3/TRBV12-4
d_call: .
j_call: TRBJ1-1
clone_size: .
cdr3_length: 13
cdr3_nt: TGTGCCAGCAGTTGGACAGTGAACACTGAAGCTTTCTTT
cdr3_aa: CASSWTVNTEAFF

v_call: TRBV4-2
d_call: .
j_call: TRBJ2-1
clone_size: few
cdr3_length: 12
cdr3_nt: TGTGCCAGCAGCCCGACTAGCAATGAGCAGTTCTTC
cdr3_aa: CASSPTSNEQFF

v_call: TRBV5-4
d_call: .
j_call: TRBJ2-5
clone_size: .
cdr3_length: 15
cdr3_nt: TGTGCCAGCAGCTTGGCCCAAGCGAAGAGTGGTACCCAGTACTTC
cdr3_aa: CASSLAQAKSGTQYF

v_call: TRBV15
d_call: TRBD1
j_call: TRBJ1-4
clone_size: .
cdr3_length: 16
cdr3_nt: TGTGCCACCAGCAGAGGGACAGGGATGGGCGATGAAAAACTGTTTTTT
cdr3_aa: CATSRGTGMGDEKLFF

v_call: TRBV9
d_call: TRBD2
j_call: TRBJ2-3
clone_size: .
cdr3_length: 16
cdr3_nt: TGTGCCAGCAGCGCAGGACTAGCGGGGCCCGCAGATACGCAGTATTTT
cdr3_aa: CASSAGLAGPADTQYF

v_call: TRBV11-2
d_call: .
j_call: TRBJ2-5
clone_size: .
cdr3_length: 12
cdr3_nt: TGTGCCAGCAGCTCAAACCAAGAGACCCAGTACTTC
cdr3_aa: CASSSNQETQYF

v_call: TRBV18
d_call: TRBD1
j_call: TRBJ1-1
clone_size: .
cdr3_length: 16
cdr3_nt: TGTGCCAGCTCACCTCGGAACAGACAGGGATTCACTGAAGCTTTCTTT
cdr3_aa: CASSPRNRQGFTEAFF